Reported below is one TCR beta chain. This record belongs to a study of T cells expressing NK-cell markers. There are 16 residues in the CDR3. CDR1 is SGHVS, CDR2 FNYEAQ, per germline. Scientists made TCR beta cDNA using 5'RACE template switching with UMIs. One entry per CDR3 protein, without DNA, is what TCRdb gives after re-calling the 5' RACE reads. The repertoire table contains approximately 420,000 distinct CDR3 sequences. V gene TRBV7-6 combines with J gene TRBJ2-1; TCRdb lists TRBD1, though no DNA is available to test this call. The sequence derives from a woman aged 45 to 65 in good health. Material for sequencing was blood T cells: a sorted CD56 or NKG2C T cell subset, CD4+ or CD8+ T cells, or bulk PBMC T cells (not recorded which). CDR3 loop: CASSLGVQGGLNEQFF.